This TCR beta chain was observed in a study of cytomegalovirus exposure and HLA in healthy donors. Germline trimming cut 2 bases from V and 4 bases from J; bases unmatched to any gene: 7. There are 16 residues in the CDR3. Germline V gene data show CDR1 as MNHEY and CDR2 as SVGAGI. The PCR made use of 60 Vbeta and 13 Jbeta primers. Original methodology: Counted up in a later analysis, unique TCR beta chains came to 60 million to 95 million, with about 10 million shared. The protocol was immunoSEQ multiplex PCR, while the TCRdb copy is restricted to in-frame clones and leaves out a portion. The V and J calls and clone size come from that table; D and trimming were worked out from the DNA. The table lists 200,000 to 250,000 clones, 77% of them singletons.

Sequencing was done on a sample of PBMCs. The V and J genes are TRBV6-5 and TRBJ2-2, with 7 nucleotides matching TRBD1. The receptor was derived from a woman in her fifties or sixties in good health and CMV-seropositive. DNA of the CDR3: TGTGCCAGCAGTTACACCGGGACAGCTCGCACCGGGGAGCTGTTTTTT. Its translation: CASSYTGTARTGELFF.